Reported below is one TCR beta chain. As originally analysed: For nucleated cells, counts were estimated from reference gene primer amplification. Method: immunoSEQ multiplex PCR; TCRdb's copy keeps in-frame clones and lacks some. That table is the source of V, J and clone size, and D and trimming were worked out from the DNA. The data hold 160,000 or so clones, with more than 75% observed a single time. The record originates from a study of blood T cell repertoires in COVID-19. Background on the study: Samples of COVID-19 (acute and convalescent) were obtained from the United States, Italy and Spain. T cells, B-cell-depleted T cells, or PBMCs provided the cDNA or gDNA that served as material.

This receptor was obtained from a man aged 40-49 years with acute or convalescent COVID-19. Sequenced input: peripheral blood.

CDR3 in amino acids: CASSWLAGTSSSYEQYF. The CDR3, as DNA: TGTGCCAGCAGCTGGCTAGCAGGGACTTCTAGCTCCTACGAGCAGTACTTC. The rearrangement uses TRBV7-9 and TRBJ2-7; D possibly corresponds to TRBD2 (6 bases). Trimming removed 4 bases at V and 0 bases at J, with 19 bases between. This CDR3 comprises 17 residues. Germline CDR1 is SEHNR and CDR2 is FQNEAQ (reference sequence). Drawing the rest from reference TRBV7-9 and TRBJ2-7, the complete variable domain is DTGVSQNPRHKITKRGQNVTFRCDPISEHNRLYWYRQTLGQGPEFLTYFQNEAQLEKSRLLSDRFSAERPKGSFSTLEIQRTEQGDSAMYLCASSWLAGTSSSYEQYFGPGTRLTVT.